This T cell receptor beta chain was sequenced during a study of T cells after yellow fever vaccination. Study-wide findings and caveats: CD4 and CD8 compartments shared a small share of clonotypes, likely from convergent recombination. Booster samples showed a return of most primary-vaccination clones (about 97% CD4, 80% to 90% CD8). Abundant contaminating clonotypes from the bulk population could appear in FACS-sorted repertoires.

On this clonotype itself: As yet, its antigen is unknown.

The CDR3 length is 16 residues. The germline CDR1 and CDR2 sequences are SEHNR and FQNEAQ (reference sequence). With 5 bases removed from V and 4 bases from J, the gap between germline ends came to 20 bases. Production of TCR cDNA was by 5'RACE template switching, which also added a universal primer site and UMIs. MiXCR, run by TCRdb on the 5' RACE reads, gives a single entry per CDR3 protein. Here the sample spans 450,000 to 550,000 distinct CDR3 sequences, around a fifth being singletons. This rearrangement joins TRBV7-9 to TRBJ2-5; D is possibly TRBD2 (6 bases). The material sequenced was PBMCs, taken approximately 22 days after the first yellow fever vaccination. The sequence derives from a man aged 18-30 years who received the YFV17D yellow fever vaccine. The CDR3 DNA sequence: TGTGCCAGCAGCATACCGGAGGGTGGAAAGGGAGAGACCCAGTACTTC. It is translated as CASSIPEGGKGETQYF.